This T cell receptor beta chain was obtained from a study of a mutant IDH1 vaccine in newly diagnosed glioma. Time point denoted: baseline, week 1 (first vaccination visit). Treatment given: pre-vaccination baseline after standard-of-care therapy. Trimming left V 0 bases short and J 6 bases short, with 16 bases between. CDR3 length: 15 amino acids. The germline gives CDR1 SGHRS, CDR2 YFSETQ. The repertoire was sequenced with immunoSEQ multiplex PCR; TCRdb's copy has only in-frame clones and lacks some. The sample has tens of thousands of clones; around four fifths are singletons. Sample: peripheral blood mononuclear cells (PBMCs), taken from a glioma patient treated with radiotherapy, temozolomide or both. V is TRBV5-1 and J is TRBJ2-7; weak D call: TRBD2 (6 bases). The source of this sequence is a woman between 18 and 30 years old with glioma. Some clones in this sample may be carry-over from other donors' samples. CDR3 in DNA: TGCGCCAGCAGCTTGGTAAGCGGCAAGGAGGGCGAGCAGTACTTC. Protein sequence: CASSLVSGKEGEQYF. Variable domain in full (rest from reference TRBV5-1 and TRBJ2-7): KAGVTQTPRYLIKTRGQQVTLSCSPISGHRSVSWYQQTPGQGLQFLFEYFSETQRNKGNFPGRFSGRQFSNSRSEMNVSTLELGDSALYLCASSLVSGKEGEQYFGPGTRLTVT.